These 16 T cell receptor beta chains came from one sample sequenced in a study of response to subunit inactivated influenza vaccine. TCRdb re-analysed the RT-PCR reads in MiXCR, keeping a single row per CDR3 protein. In the table there are around 570,000 distinct CDR3 sequences, approximately 7.6% of which are singletons. The sequenced sample was PBMCs from blood, obtained about 24 months after vaccination. The receptors shown here come from a man between 50 and 69 years old who received an inactivated influenza vaccine.

About this clonotype: A single base separates this from a much larger clone, so it may be a read error. The J gene is TRBJ2-1, the V gene TRBV7-2; D ambiguous. From germline, CDR1 is SGHTA and CDR2 FQGNSA. The CDR3 has 11 residues. V was shortened by 6 bases and J by 7 bases, with 7 bases between the two germline ends. In nucleotides, the CDR3 is TGTGCCAGCAGGGCCGATAATGAGCAGTTCTTC. It translates to CASRADNEQFF.

This clonotype was seen a few times. This chain connects TRBV10-3 to TRBJ2-5; perhaps TRBD2 as D (5 bases). Trimming took off 3 bases at V and 2 bases at J, with 10 bases between the two ends. This CDR3 has 14 amino acids. In germline, CDR1 is ENHRY, CDR2 SYGVKD. CDR3: CAISDRGNQETQYF. In DNA form, the CDR3 reads TGTGCCATCAGTGATCGGGGAAATCAAGAGACCCAGTACTTC.

In its sample, this clonotype was seen a few times. This chain joins TRBV20-1 and TRBJ1-2; a weak D match, TRBD1 (6 bases). The V end was cut by 2 bases, the J end by 6 bases, with 19 bases between. Germline values: CDR1 DFQATT, CDR2 SNEGSKA (reference sequence). This CDR3 has 15 amino acids. The CDR3 nucleotides are TGCAGTGCTAGATTAGTCAATCGGGGGGCGAATGGCTACACCTTC. It is translated as CSARLVNRGANGYTF.

V gene TRBV2 combines with J gene TRBJ1-1; TRBD1 matches at 10 bases. CDR3 length equals 14 residues. V shed 7 bases, J shed 3 bases, and the junction held 5 bases outside the gene matches. Germline V gene sequence: CDR1 SNHLY, CDR2 FYNNEI. The CDR3 sequence is CASTLDRGDTEAFF. As DNA, the CDR3 is TGTGCCAGCACCTTGGACAGGGGGGACACTGAAGCTTTCTTT.

This clonotype was observed many times. J is TRBJ2-1 and V is TRBV20-1; 7 bases are shared with TRBD1. The trim removed 5 bases at V and 7 bases at J, leaving 2 bases unmatched. Germline assignment: CDR1 DFQATT and CDR2 SNEGSKA (reference sequence). CDR3 length: 11 residues. The CDR3 DNA reads as TGCAGTGCTCTCAGGGGGAATGAGCAGTTCTTC. Its protein is CSALRGNEQFF.

V is TRBV2 and J is TRBJ1-6; D not resolved. Trimming shortened V by 0 bases and J by 7 bases, and 7 bases separated the two germline ends. The CDR3 length is 14 residues. CDR1 and CDR2 from the germline V gene are SNHLY and FYNNEI. The CDR3 spells CASSEAGSNSPLHF. The CDR3 DNA follows: TGTGCCAGCAGTGAAGCGGGGTCCAATTCACCCCTCCACTTT.

There are a few counts of this clonotype. This rearrangement joins TRBV5-1 to TRBJ2-3, with a possible D match to TRBD2 (5 bases). CDR3 length: 14 residues. Looked up from germline, CDR1 is SGHRS and CDR2 is YFSETQ. V dropped 0 bases and J dropped 7 bases, with 12 bases sitting between them. The CDR3 DNA sequence: TGCGCCAGCAGCTTGGAGGGAGCACGCTATACGCAGTATTTT. Encoded protein: CASSLEGARYTQYF.

The table lists this clonotype with many counts. The chain uses TRBV4-1 and TRBJ2-5; D is undetermined. Germline V gives CDR1 MGHRA, CDR2 YSYEKL. This CDR3 is 15 amino acids long. Trimming left V 0 bases short and J 0 bases short, with 8 bases between. This CDR3 reads CASSQEANYQETQYF. CDR3 sequence (DNA): TGCGCCAGCAGCCAAGAAGCTAACTACCAAGAGACCCAGTACTTC.

This chain uses TRBV2 with TRBJ1-4, with D maybe TRBD1 (5 bases). V was cut by 3 bases and J by 8 bases, with 13 bases left in between. Germline CDR1 and CDR2: SNHLY and FYNNEI. The CDR3 spans 14 residues. CDR3 region: CASSDRAVGEKLFF. As DNA, the CDR3 is TGTGCCAGCAGTGACAGGGCTGTCGGAGAAAAACTGTTTTTT.

V is TRBV5-1 and J is TRBJ2-1, with 12 bases fitting TRBD2. This CDR3 comprises 14 residues. Germline V lookup: CDR1 SGHRS, CDR2 YFSETQ. The junction had 6 bases not matched to a gene; V was cut back by 4 bases and J by 10 bases. In nucleotides, the CDR3 is TGCGCCAGCAGCCATGGACTAGCGGGGTCCGAGCAGTTCTTC. Residues: CASSHGLAGSEQFF.

This clonotype was seen a handful of times. The V call is TRBV5-1, the J call TRBJ2-1, with 8 bases aligning to TRBD2. The CDR3 has 15 residues. V gave up 4 bases and J gave up 6 bases; unmatched junction bases: 9. Germline CDR1 is SGHRS and CDR2 is YFSETQ. The DNA for the CDR3 is TGCGCCAGCAGCAGGACAGCGGGGGAGGGCAATGAGCAGTTCTTC. Protein sequence: CASSRTAGEGNEQFF.

The CDR3 loop is CASSLTLGRGVGNTIYF. The DNA for the CDR3 is TGTGCCAGCAGTTTAACACTCGGCAGGGGCGTTGGAAACACCATATATTTT. The chain recombines TRBV12-3 or TRBV12-4 with TRBJ1-3; D possibly corresponds to TRBD1 (6 bases). Trimming removed 2 bases from V and 3 bases from J, with 17 bases in between. This CDR3 is built from 17 residues.

This chain connects TRBV30 to TRBJ2-5, with 8 bases that match TRBD2. CDR3 length: 15 amino acids. Germline loops: CDR1 GTSNPN, CDR2 SVGIG (reference sequence). V was clipped by 2 bases and J by 5 bases; unmatched bases: 10. As DNA, the CDR3 is TGTGCCTGGAGTTCTCTCGGACTAGCTGGGGAGACCCAGTACTTC. It is translated as CAWSSLGLAGETQYF.

The gene calls are TRBV20-1 and TRBJ2-5; 11 bases agree with TRBD2. The germline CDR1 and CDR2 sequences are DFQATT and SNEGSKA (reference sequence). This CDR3 region has 15 residues. The V and J ends lost 4 bases and 8 bases, in that order; junction bases with no gene match: 12. CDR3: CSAKPTSGSVDTQYF. The DNA for the CDR3 is TGCAGTGCTAAACCTACTAGCGGGAGTGTTGATACCCAGTACTTC.

Ten or more counts support this clonotype. This rearrangement joins TRBV2 to TRBJ2-1; 11 bases line up with TRBD2. The J segment lost 5 bases and the V segment lost 7 bases, leaving 1 base of the junction unmatched. Germline V lookup: CDR1 SNHLY, CDR2 FYNNEI. This CDR3 has 13 residues. CDR3 in amino acids: CASKLAGDNEQFF. In DNA, the CDR3 is TGTGCCAGCAAACTAGCGGGGGACAATGAGCAGTTCTTC.

V and J are TRBV9 and TRBJ2-1, with TRBD2 matching over 9 bases. Per germline, CDR1 SGDLS and CDR2 YYNGEE. V was clipped by 0 bases and J by 9 bases; unmatched bases: 16. The CDR3 consists of 18 residues. The CDR3 region is CASSVATGVAGVGGEQFF. The CDR3 DNA reads as TGTGCCAGCAGCGTAGCTACGGGTGTAGCGGGAGTGGGTGGTGAGCAGTTCTTC.